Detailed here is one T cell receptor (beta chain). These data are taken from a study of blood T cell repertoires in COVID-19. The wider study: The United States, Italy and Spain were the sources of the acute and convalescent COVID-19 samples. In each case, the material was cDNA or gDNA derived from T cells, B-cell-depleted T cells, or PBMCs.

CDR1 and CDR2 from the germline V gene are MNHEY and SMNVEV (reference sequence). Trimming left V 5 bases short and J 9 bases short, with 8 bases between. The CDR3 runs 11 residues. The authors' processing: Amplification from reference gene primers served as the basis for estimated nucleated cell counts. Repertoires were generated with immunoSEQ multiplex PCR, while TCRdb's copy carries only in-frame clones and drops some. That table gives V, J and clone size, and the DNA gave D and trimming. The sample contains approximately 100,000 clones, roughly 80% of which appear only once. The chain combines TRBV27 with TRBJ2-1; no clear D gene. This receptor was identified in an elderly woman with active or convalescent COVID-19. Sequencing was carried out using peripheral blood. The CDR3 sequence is CASSTFSEQFF. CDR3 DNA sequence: TGTGCCAGCAGTACATTCAGTGAGCAGTTCTTC.